Listed below are T cell receptor beta chains from one sample, sequenced in a study of graft-versus-host responses after intestinal transplantation. Data came from immunoSEQ multiplex PCR; TCRdb stores just in-frame clones and leaves some out. This sample has about 57,000 clones, with roughly 90% found just once. This specimen was PBMCs, taken 26 days after transplant. These receptors were obtained from a human patient who received an intestinal transplant, so some T cells may come from the graft donor. CDR3s include the opening cysteine and the closing phenylalanine or tryptophan. The D gene is left open where the match is weak. Clone sizes are given selectively: once, few, many, or a class where the clone is expanded.

>TRBV5-4|NA|TRBD1|TRBJ1-1
CASSTDRGTEAFF
TGTGCCAGCAGCACCGACAGGGGAACTGAAGCTTTCTTT
>TRBV2|NA|TRBD2|TRBJ2-2
CASSLLAGGRTGELFF
TGTGCCAGCAGTCTATTAGCGGGGGGGCGGACCGGGGAGCTGTTTTTT
>TRBV11-3|NA|NA|TRBJ2-7
CASSLGLFEVGRQTTFEQYF
TGTGCCAGCAGCTTAGGATTGTTTGAGGTTGGCCGCCAGACCACTTTCGAGCAGTACTTC
>TRBV6-1|NA|NA|TRBJ2-1
CASFRFLNEQFF
TGTGCCAGTTTCAGGTTCCTCAATGAGCAGTTCTTC
>TRBV5-1|NA|NA|TRBJ1-2
CASSLQAGESGVF
TGCGCCAGCAGCTTGCAGGCAGGGGAGAGTGGAGTATTC
>TRBV6-5|NA|TRBD2|TRBJ2-1
CASSYRTSGGAGEQFF
TGTGCCAGCAGTTACAGGACTAGCGGGGGGGCCGGGGAGCAGTTCTTC
>TRBV6-1|NA|NA|TRBJ1-5
CASSERDSQPQHF
TGTGCCAGCAGTGAACGCGACAGCCAGCCCCAGCATTTT
>TRBV28|NA|NA|TRBJ2-7
CASSLSPGGGPTYEQYF
TGTGCCAGCAGTTTATCCCCAGGGGGAGGACCCACATACGAGCAGTACTTC
>TRBV11-1|NA|NA|TRBJ2-3
CASSLVGSTDTQYF
TGTGCCAGCAGCTTAGTGGGCAGCACAGATACGCAGTATTTT
>TRBV5-1|NA|TRBD1|TRBJ2-2
CASSSTGGAVGELFF
TGCGCCAGCAGCTCTACAGGGGGCGCGGTCGGGGAGCTGTTTTTT
>TRBV11-2|once|NA|TRBJ2-7
CASSQRGYVYEQYF
TGTGCCAGCAGCCAAAGGGGATACGTCTACGAGCAGTACTTC
>TRBV7-2|NA|NA|TRBJ1-5
CASSFPGSDQPQHF
TGTGCCAGCAGCTTTCCAGGATCCGATCAGCCCCAGCATTTT
>TRBV6-5|once|NA|TRBJ2-2
CASSYSPTRGAGELFF
TGTGCCAGCAGTTACTCCCCCACGCGGGGAGCCGGGGAGCTGTTTTTT
>TRBV2|NA|NA|TRBJ1-1
CAGVPTEAFF
TGTGCAGGGGTGCCCACTGAAGCTTTCTTT
>TRBV13|NA|NA|TRBJ2-5
CASSFGETQYF
TGTGCCAGCAGCTTCGGAGAGACCCAGTACTTC
>TRBV4-1|NA|TRBD1|TRBJ1-5
CASSDADRGIRPQHF
TGCGCCAGCAGCGATGCGGACAGGGGAATCCGGCCCCAGCATTTT
>TRBV19|NA|TRBD2|TRBJ2-3
CASSIDPPGGGTDTQYF
TGTGCCAGTAGTATAGACCCCCCCGGGGGAGGGACAGATACGCAGTATTTT
>TRBV5-1|NA|NA|TRBJ2-7
CASSLEAARVYEQYF
TGCGCCAGCAGCCTAGAGGCAGCTAGAGTCTACGAGCAGTACTTC
>TRBV29-1|NA|TRBD1|TRBJ2-1
CSVEGMRGQPNEQFF
TGCAGCGTTGAAGGCATGAGGGGACAGCCGAATGAGCAGTTCTTC
>TRBV15|NA|NA|TRBJ1-6
CATSRDGVDGSPLHF
TGTGCCACCAGCAGAGACGGGGTAGATGGTTCACCCCTCCACTTT
>TRBV10-3|NA|TRBD1|TRBJ1-1
CAISGQGASTEAFF
TGTGCCATCAGTGGACAGGGGGCTAGCACTGAAGCTTTCTTT
>TRBV7-9|NA|TRBD1|TRBJ1-1
CASSLGQGLDTEAFF
TGTGCCAGCAGCTTGGGACAGGGGCTTGACACTGAAGCTTTCTTT
>TRBV5-1|NA|NA|TRBJ2-5
CASSGIETRGAEETQYF
TGCGCCAGCAGCGGCATCGAAACCAGGGGCGCAGAAGAGACCCAGTACTTC
>TRBV7-3|NA|NA|TRBJ1-1
CASSLLKGTEAFF
TGTGCCAGCAGCTTATTAAAGGGGACTGAAGCTTTCTTT
>TRBV5-1|NA|TRBD2|TRBJ2-1
CASSFSGGAEQFF
TGCGCCAGCAGCTTTAGCGGGGGGGCTGAGCAGTTCTTC
>TRBV7-6|NA|NA|TRBJ2-1
CASSRSGTYNEQFF
TGTGCCAGCAGCCGTAGCGGCACCTACAATGAGCAGTTCTTC
>TRBV19|NA|TRBD1|TRBJ1-2
CASTNPGQGNNYGYTF
TGTGCCAGTACCAACCCGGGACAGGGGAATAACTATGGCTACACCTTC
>TRBV28|NA|NA|TRBJ2-1
CASLAEDSFYNEQFF
TGTGCCAGCCTAGCTGAGGACTCCTTCTACAATGAGCAGTTCTTC
>TRBV4-1|NA|TRBD1|TRBJ1-1
CASSPSNRGVTEAFF
TGCGCCAGCAGCCCCAGCAACAGGGGTGTTACTGAAGCTTTCTTT
>TRBV6-5|NA|NA|TRBJ1-5
CASSFGGPATNQPQHF
TGTGCCAGCAGTTTTGGGGGCCCGGCGACCAATCAGCCCCAGCATTTT
>TRBV7-6|NA|TRBD2|TRBJ2-1
CASSVAGEANEQFF
TGTGCCAGCAGCGTAGCGGGAGAGGCGAATGAGCAGTTCTTC
>TRBV27|NA|NA|TRBJ2-5
CASSFAPRGTQYF
TGCGCCAGCTCCTTTGCTCCAAGAGGGACCCAGTACTTC
>TRBV27|NA|NA|TRBJ2-2
CASSLLAGELFF
TGTGCCAGCAGTCTATTAGCCGGGGAGCTGTTTTTT
>TRBV19|NA|TRBD1|TRBJ2-6
CASSVDRAGANVLTF
TGTGCCAGTAGTGTAGACAGGGCTGGGGCCAACGTCCTGACTTTC
>TRBV6-1|NA|NA|TRBJ1-2
CASSPTGNYGYTF
TGTGCCAGCAGCCCCACAGGGAACTATGGCTACACCTTC
>TRBV10-2|NA|TRBD2|TRBJ2-7
CASIPSERGSSYEQYF
TGCGCCAGCATCCCTAGTGAGCGGGGGAGCTCCTACGAGCAGTACTTC
>TRBV10-2|NA|NA|TRBJ1-2
CASSERGGRDYGYTF
TGCGCCAGCAGTGAGAGAGGGGGGAGGGACTATGGCTACACCTTC
>TRBV28|NA|NA|TRBJ1-2
CASSWADNYGYTF
TGTGCCAGCAGTTGGGCAGATAACTATGGCTACACCTTC
>TRBV4-3|NA|NA|TRBJ1-1
CASSPSIMNTEAFF
TGCGCCAGCAGCCCCTCTATCATGAACACTGAAGCTTTCTTT
>TRBV5-1|NA|NA|TRBJ2-1
CASSLDRSSYNEQFF
TGCGCCAGCAGCCTAGACAGGAGCTCCTACAATGAGCAGTTCTTC
>TRBV25-1|once|TRBD1|TRBJ1-3
CASSDRGSGNTIYF
TGTGCCAGCAGCGACAGGGGTAGTGGAAACACCATATATTTT
>TRBV15|NA|NA|TRBJ2-1
CATSRESSGSDEQFF
TGTGCCACCAGCAGAGAATCGTCAGGGTCCGATGAGCAGTTCTTC
>TRBV6-5|once|NA|TRBJ2-5
CASRLVGAGETQYF
TGTGCCAGCAGACTTGTGGGGGCCGGAGAGACCCAGTACTTC
>TRBV18|few|TRBD2|TRBJ2-7
CASSPFSSGRDEQYF
TGTGCCAGCTCACCATTTTCTAGCGGGAGGGACGAGCAGTACTTC
>TRBV6-5|NA|NA|TRBJ2-3
CASSHAGTQYF
TGTGCCAGCAGCCACGCGGGTACGCAGTATTTT
>TRBV4-2|once|TRBD2|TRBJ2-1
CASSLRLAEYNEQFF
TGTGCCAGCAGCCTTAGACTAGCGGAATACAATGAGCAGTTCTTC
>TRBV5-4|few|NA|TRBJ1-3
CASSPRSGNTIYF
TGTGCCAGCAGCCCCCGCTCTGGAAACACCATATATTTT
>TRBV2|NA|TRBD1|TRBJ2-3
CASRNTKQGATDTQYF
TGTGCCAGCAGGAATACGAAACAGGGGGCAACGGATACGCAGTATTTT